The clone carrying this T cell receptor (beta chain) has only one observation. This record belongs to a study of cytomegalovirus exposure and HLA in healthy donors. V was clipped by 3 bases and J by 5 bases, with 13 bases between them. The germline V gene encodes CDR1 LNHDA and CDR2 SQIVND (reference sequence). The CDR3 totals 15 residues. The PCR used 60 Vbeta and 13 Jbeta primers. The protocol was immunoSEQ multiplex PCR, while the TCRdb copy is restricted to in-frame clones and leaves out a portion. The sample records around 130,000 clones, 76% being singletons. What was sequenced was PBMCs. The chain combines TRBV19 with TRBJ2-2; D might be TRBD2 (7 bases). The receptor was isolated from a man aged 35-49 years in good health and CMV-seronegative. CDR3 nucleotide sequence: TGTGCCAGTAGTATTGCCAGGGGAGGGACCGGGGAGCTGTTTTTT. This codes for CASSIARGGTGELFF.